The rows below give T cell receptor beta chains drawn from one sample of a study of T-cell reconstitution after alpha-beta-depleted transplantation in children. TCRdb called the PCR reads again in MiXCR, with one record for every CDR3 protein. The sample lists 15,000 to 20,000 distinct CDR3 sequences; 5.1% were seen once. Here the sequenced sample was PBMCs, taken before TCRalphabeta/CD19-depleted stem cell transplant. The source of these receptors is a boy younger than 18 with acute lymphoblastic leukemia, due to receive a stem cell transplant. The CDR3 runs from the conserved cysteine through the conserved F or W. Fields, in order: CDR3 length, J gene, V gene, CDR3 protein.

>13|TRBJ1-1|TRBV7-9
CASSPGGVTEAFF
>14|TRBJ2-5|TRBV7-3
CASSLSGAKETQYF
>13|TRBJ2-7|TRBV7-2
CASSLDRELEQYF
>15|TRBJ2-3|TRBV11-2
CASSISRAGTDTQYF
>15|TRBJ1-5|TRBV19
CASSTSVQGNQPQHF
>18|TRBJ2-1|TRBV20-1
CSARDNPPPGGGYNEQFF
>16|TRBJ2-7|TRBV7-2
CASSLGGTSGSYEQYF
>15|TRBJ1-5|TRBV5-6
CASSLLGYSNQPQHF
>14|TRBJ2-3|TRBV7-3
CASSFSGYTDTQYF
>16|TRBJ1-6|TRBV3-1
CASSRQDSLQNSPLHF
>15|TRBJ2-7|TRBV7-9
CASSSTPAGWYEQYF
>15|TRBJ1-5|TRBV6-1
CASSPLQDSNQPQHF
>14|TRBJ2-1|TRBV6-2/TRBV6-3
CASGSVLSYNEQFF